This entry lists 28 T cell receptor beta chains sequenced from one sample in a study of blood T cell repertoires in COVID-19. Sequenced by immunoSEQ multiplex PCR; TCRdb stores in-frame clones only, minus some. The table has around 240,000 clones, around 87% seen once. The material sequenced was peripheral blood. The receptors originated from a young woman who had recovered from COVID-19.

V usage is TRBV7-9 and J usage is TRBJ1-1, with D hard to call. Per the germline V gene, CDR1 is SEHNR and CDR2 is FQNEAQ (reference sequence). The germline V and J ends were trimmed by 1 base and 4 bases, with 10 bases remaining between them. This CDR3 has 14 amino acids. The CDR3 region is CASSLGGLGTEAFF. CDR3 coding DNA: TGTGCCAGCAGCTTAGGAGGACTGGGCACTGAAGCTTTCTTT.

This clone was picked up one time. V and J are TRBV7-2 and TRBJ2-1; TRBD1 matches at 11 bases. V was pared by 5 bases and J by 12 bases, with 12 bases of the junction left unmatched. CDR1 is SGHTA, CDR2 FQGNSA, per germline. CDR3 size: 15 residues. The CDR3 DNA is TGTGCCAGCAGCCTCCAATCCGGGACAGGGGGTACGCAGTTCTTC. Protein: CASSLQSGTGGTQFF.

The chain couples TRBV4-1 to TRBJ2-7, with 11 bases fitting TRBD2. Trimming at V came to 4 bases and at J to 5 bases, leaving 10 bases not matched to a gene. The CDR3 length is 16 residues. Germline V gene sequence: CDR1 MGHRA, CDR2 YSYEKL. CDR3 loop: CASSPPLAGGPNEQYF. The DNA of the CDR3 is TGCGCCAGCAGCCCCCCCTTAGCGGGGGGGCCCAACGAGCAGTACTTC.

This clone was seen once. This chain links TRBV7-3 with TRBJ1-3, with D unclear. Germline V gene data show CDR1 as SGHTA and CDR2 as FQGTGA. V shed 8 bases and J shed 0 bases, with 17 bases lying between them. The CDR3 runs to 16 residues. CDR3 nucleotides: TGTGCCAGCGGGCGTCTTTTAACCGGCTCTGGAAACACCATATATTTT. Its protein product is CASGRLLTGSGNTIYF. Drawing the rest from reference TRBV7-3 and TRBJ1-3, the complete variable domain is GAGVSQTPSNKVTEKGKYVELRCDPISGHTALYWYRQSLGQGPEFLIYFQGTGAADDSGLPNDRFFAVRPEGSVSTLKIQRTERGDSAVYLCASGRLLTGSGNTIYFGEGSWLTVV.

V gene TRBV19 combines with J gene TRBJ2-1; 10 nucleotides match TRBD1. Germline V gives CDR1 LNHDA, CDR2 SQIVND (reference sequence). The V and J ends lost 4 bases and 3 bases, in that order; junction bases with no gene match: 15. The length of the CDR3 is 19 residues. Written as DNA, the CDR3 is TGTGCCAGTAGTACTCCCGGGACAGGGGACACTTTATACTACAATGAGCAGTTCTTC. This sequence encodes CASSTPGTGDTLYYNEQFF.

The V gene is TRBV19, the J gene TRBJ1-1, with 8 bases matching TRBD1. V trimming: 0 bases; J trimming: 2 bases; junction bases outside the gene matches: 2. This CDR3 is built from 15 residues. Germline V lookup: CDR1 LNHDA, CDR2 SQIVND (reference sequence). The CDR3 region is CASSIEDRVNTEAFF. The CDR3 coding sequence is TGTGCCAGTAGTATAGAGGACAGGGTAAACACTGAAGCTTTCTTT.

The J gene is TRBJ1-6, the V gene TRBV5-1, with 8 nucleotides matching TRBD1. CDR3 size: 16 residues. J gave up 6 bases and V 4 bases, and 9 bases lay outside the gene matches. Germline CDR1 is SGHRS and CDR2 is YFSETQ. The CDR3 sequence: CASSPQGQGPNSPLHF. The CDR3 DNA is TGCGCCAGCAGCCCTCAAGGACAGGGACCTAATTCACCCCTCCACTTT.

The chain combines TRBV2 with TRBJ2-3; 13 positions agree with TRBD2. Germline CDR1 and CDR2: SNHLY and FYNNEI. V lost 6 bases, J lost 1 base, and 4 bases stayed unmatched. There are 16 residues in the CDR3. The DNA of the CDR3 is TGTGCCAGCAGCCCCGGGACTAGCGGGGGCACAGATACGCAGTATTTT. This sequence encodes CASSPGTSGGTDTQYF.

The V and J genes are TRBV28 and TRBJ2-7; tentative D call: TRBD1 (6 bases). Trimming removed 5 bases at V and 8 bases at J, with 22 bases between. In germline, CDR1 is MDHEN, CDR2 SYDVKM. The CDR3 extends over 15 amino acids. This CDR3 reads CASSPPGTTSYKQYF. The CDR3 region has the DNA TGTGCCAGCAGTCCCCCCGGGACAACCTCTTACAAGCAGTACTTC.

V and J are TRBV9 and TRBJ2-5; TRBD1 agrees at 8 bases. The CDR3 has 15 residues. Per germline, CDR1 SGDLS and CDR2 YYNGEE. J gave up 2 bases and V 0 bases, and 3 bases lay outside the gene matches. Written as DNA, the CDR3 is TGTGCCAGCAGCGTAGGAACAGGGGGTCAAGAGACCCAGTACTTC. Amino acids: CASSVGTGGQETQYF.

This clone has only one observation. The chain employs TRBV19 and TRBJ1-5, with D maybe TRBD1 (5 bases). The CDR3 is made up of 12 amino acids. Germline CDR1 LNHDA, CDR2 SQIVND (reference sequence). V was trimmed by 6 bases and J by 4 bases, leaving 7 bases between them. CDR3 loop: CASRGGNQPQHF. Written as DNA, the CDR3 is TGTGCCAGTAGGGGGGGGAATCAGCCCCAGCATTTT.

The genes are TRBV2 and TRBJ1-4, with a tentative D call TRBD1 (5 bases). The germline V gene has CDR1 SNHLY and CDR2 FYNNEI. This CDR3 region has 13 residues. V gave up 7 bases and J gave up 7 bases, with 13 bases separating them. This CDR3 is CASNTWGGEKLFF. CDR3 nucleotide sequence: TGTGCCAGCAATACCTGGGGCGGTGAAAAACTGTTTTTT. Looking up the rest from reference TRBV2 and TRBJ1-4 gives the full variable domain: EPEVTQTPSHQVTQMGQEVILRCVPISNHLYFYWYRQILGQKVEFLVSFYNNEISEKSEIFDDQFSVERPDGSNFTLKIRSTKLEDSAMYFCASNTWGGEKLFFGSGTQLSVL.

The table lists this clone with many counts. This chain connects TRBV30 to TRBJ1-3; D not certain. CDR1 is GTSNPN and CDR2 is SVGIG in the germline V gene (reference sequence). This CDR3 region has 12 residues. DNA of the CDR3: TGTGGGGGTGGGAGCTCTGGAAACACCATATATTTT. This sequence encodes CGGGSSGNTIYF.

The chain employs TRBV19 and TRBJ2-1; 11 bases are shared with TRBD2. Germline-derived CDR1 and CDR2 are LNHDA and SQIVND (reference sequence). This CDR3 comprises 15 residues. V was clipped by 7 bases and J by 7 bases; unmatched bases: 9. The DNA for the CDR3 is TGTGCCAGTACTCTTAGCGGGGGGGCGCGGAATGAGCAGTTCTTC. This codes for CASTLSGGARNEQFF.

The rearrangement links TRBV30 to TRBJ1-1, with TRBD1 matching 11 bases. Losses at the gene ends were 8 bases for V and 7 bases for J; bases not matched to a gene: 15. Germline values: CDR1 GTSNPN, CDR2 SVGIG (reference sequence). The CDR3 loop spans 15 amino acids. The CDR3 DNA sequence: TGTGCCGGACAAGAGAAAGGACAGGGGGCTATTGAAGCTTTCTTT. Residues: CAGQEKGQGAIEAFF.

The chain links TRBV27 to TRBJ1-1; D remains ambiguous. This CDR3 is built from 13 residues. Germline assignment: CDR1 MNHEY and CDR2 SMNVEV (reference sequence). The V gene lost 6 bases and the J gene lost 1 base, with 9 bases spanning the gap. The CDR3 spells CASSWTANTEAFF. The CDR3 DNA reads as TGTGCCAGCAGCTGGACTGCGAACACTGAAGCTTTCTTT.

This clone was counted a few times. The chain has TRBV20-1 and TRBJ2-1, with D unclear. CDR3 length equals 11 residues. The V gene's germline CDR1 is DFQATT and CDR2 SNEGSKA (reference sequence). Trimming took 3 bases from V and 9 from J, leaving 9 bases between them. The CDR3 region is CSARRAGEQFF. The CDR3, as DNA: TGCAGTGCTAGGCGTGCAGGTGAGCAGTTCTTC.

V usage is TRBV27 and J usage is TRBJ2-7; TRBD1 aligns across 8 bases. There are 14 residues in the CDR3. CDR1 and CDR2 (germline): MNHEY, SMNVEV (reference sequence). With V trimmed by 2 bases and J by 0 bases, 0 bases remained unmatched. CDR3 nucleotide sequence: TGTGCCAGCAGTTTAACAGGGGGCTCCTACGAGCAGTACTTC. Translation gives CASSLTGGSYEQYF.

The rearrangement uses TRBV4-3 and TRBJ1-1, with 7 bases identical to TRBD1. Germline V gene data show CDR1 as LGHNA and CDR2 as YSLEER. The CDR3 has 15 residues. J gave up 8 bases and V 1 base, and 10 bases lay outside the gene matches. The CDR3 coding sequence is TGCGCCAGCAGCCAAGGAGCAGGGGGGTCCCGAGAAGCTTTCTTT. This sequence encodes CASSQGAGGSREAFF.

The rearrangement links TRBV2 to TRBJ2-2; D may be TRBD1 (6 bases). The CDR3 runs 13 residues. The V and J ends lost 7 bases and 5 bases respectively, with 11 bases between them. Germline V CDR1 and CDR2: SNHLY, FYNNEI. The CDR3 region has the DNA TGTGCCAGCATGGACAGAGAGACCGGGGAGCTGTTTTTT. This codes for CASMDRETGELFF.

The V call is TRBV2, the J call TRBJ1-1, with D unresolved. CDR1 is SNHLY and CDR2 is FYNNEI in the germline V gene. Trimming removed 2 bases from V and 3 bases from J, with 7 bases in between. This CDR3 spans 13 amino acids. The CDR3: CASSELEDTEAFF. The CDR3, as DNA: TGTGCCAGCAGTGAATTGGAGGACACTGAAGCTTTCTTT.

The gene calls are TRBV20-1 and TRBJ2-2; TRBD1 aligns across 8 bases. Germline values: CDR1 DFQATT, CDR2 SNEGSKA (reference sequence). CDR3 size: 16 residues. V shed 3 bases, J shed 0 bases, and the junction held 6 bases outside the gene matches. DNA for the CDR3: TGCAGTGCTAGTGATAAGGACAGGGCGAACACCGGGGAGCTGTTTTTT. Its translation is CSASDKDRANTGELFF.

The rearrangement uses TRBV5-1 and TRBJ2-3; a weak D match, TRBD2 (6 bases). Looked up from germline, CDR1 is SGHRS and CDR2 is YFSETQ. CDR3 size: 15 residues. Trimming left V 0 bases short and J 1 base short, with 9 bases between. The CDR3 nucleotides are TGCGCCAGCAGCTTGGTGTTAGCGGGCACAGATACGCAGTATTTT. Its protein is CASSLVLAGTDTQYF.

The gene calls are TRBV29-1 and TRBJ2-5; D might be TRBD2 (7 bases). Germline V gene sequence: CDR1 SQVTM, CDR2 ANQGSEA. Trimming took off 7 bases at V and 4 bases at J, with 22 bases between the two ends. This CDR3 is 15 amino acids long. CDR3 bases: TGCAGCGCCCTCCCTGGGAGGGGGATCGGAGAGACCCAGTACTTC. The encoded protein is CSALPGRGIGETQYF.

This chain joins TRBV4-1 and TRBJ2-1; 11 bases are a match to TRBD1. The V gene's germline CDR1 is MGHRA and CDR2 YSYEKL. J was trimmed by 10 bases and V by 2 bases; bases with no gene match: 4. This CDR3 comprises 14 residues. The chain's CDR3 is CASSQRTGGLEQFF. The DNA of the CDR3 is TGCGCCAGCAGCCAACGGACAGGGGGCTTGGAGCAGTTCTTC.

The sample holds a few counts of this clone. CDR3 nucleotides: TGTGCCAGCAGTGAAAGCCGGACAGGGTGGGCCACTGAAGCTTTCTTT. As protein: CASSESRTGWATEAFF. The chain recombines TRBV2 with TRBJ1-1, with 8 bases lining up with TRBD1. Germline CDR1 SNHLY, CDR2 FYNNEI. The CDR3 runs 16 residues. Losses at the gene ends were 2 bases for V and 4 bases for J; bases not matched to a gene: 9.

The chain couples TRBV7-6 to TRBJ2-3; a weak D match, TRBD2 (6 bases). This CDR3 is 16 amino acids long. Trimming left V 1 base short and J 3 bases short, with 14 bases between. Germline CDR1 and CDR2: SGHVS and FNYEAQ. This CDR3 reads CASSLVGGGLTDTQYF. The DNA for the CDR3 is TGTGCCAGCAGCTTAGTGGGTGGGGGGTTAACAGATACGCAGTATTTT. Filled out from reference TRBV7-6 and TRBJ2-3, the complete variable domain reads GAGVSQSPRYKVTKRGQDVALRCDPISGHVSLYWYRQALGQGPEFLTYFNYEAQQDKSGLPNDRFSAERPEGSISTLTIQRTEQRDSAMYRCASSLVGGGLTDTQYFGPGTRLTVL.

The chain couples TRBV9 to TRBJ1-1; 10 bases match TRBD1. V shed 5 bases and J 6 bases; nucleotides not matched to a gene: 10. Per germline, CDR1 SGDLS and CDR2 YYNGEE. The CDR3 spans 15 residues. The CDR3 spells CASRRTGGGYSEAFF. CDR3 nucleotide sequence: TGTGCCAGCAGGCGGACAGGGGGAGGATACTCTGAAGCTTTCTTT. Filled out from reference TRBV9 and TRBJ1-1, the complete variable domain reads DSGVTQTPKHLITATGQRVTLRCSPRSGDLSVYWYQQSLDQGLQFLIQYYNGEERAKGNILERFSAQQFPDLHSELNLSSLELGDSALYFCASRRTGGGYSEAFFGQGTRLTVV.